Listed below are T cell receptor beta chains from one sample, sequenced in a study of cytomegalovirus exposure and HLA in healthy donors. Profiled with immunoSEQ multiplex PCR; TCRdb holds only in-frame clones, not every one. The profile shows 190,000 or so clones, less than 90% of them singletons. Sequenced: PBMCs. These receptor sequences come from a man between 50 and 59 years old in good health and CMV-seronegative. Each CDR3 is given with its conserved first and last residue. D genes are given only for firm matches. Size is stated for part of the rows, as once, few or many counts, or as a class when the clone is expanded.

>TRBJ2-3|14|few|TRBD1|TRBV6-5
CASRDRGPADTQYF
TGTGCCAGCAGGGACAGGGGCCCCGCGGATACGCAGTATTTT
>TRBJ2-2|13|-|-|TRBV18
CASSIQSTGELFF
TGTGCCAGCTCAATACAGTCCACCGGGGAGCTGTTTTTT
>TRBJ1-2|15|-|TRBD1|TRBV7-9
CASSLGGGSNYGYTF
TGTGCCAGCAGCTTAGGAGGGGGCTCTAACTATGGCTACACCTTC
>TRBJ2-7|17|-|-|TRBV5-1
CASSLASATPSSYEQYF
TGCGCCAGCAGCTTGGCCTCTGCAACCCCTAGCTCCTACGAGCAGTACTTC
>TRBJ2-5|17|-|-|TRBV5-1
CASSLARGGFEGETQYF
TGCGCCAGCAGCTTGGCCAGGGGCGGGTTTGAAGGAGAGACCCAGTACTTC
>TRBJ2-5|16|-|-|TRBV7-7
CASSLAPLALGETQYF
TGTGCTAGCAGCTTAGCGCCCTTAGCTTTGGGAGAGACCCAGTACTTC
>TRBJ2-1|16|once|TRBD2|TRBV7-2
CASSPTGLARGNEQFF
TGTGCCAGCAGCCCCACGGGACTAGCCAGGGGAAATGAGCAGTTCTTC
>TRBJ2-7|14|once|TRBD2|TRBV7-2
CASSLGTSGTEQYF
TGTGCCAGCAGCCTCGGGACTAGCGGGACCGAGCAGTACTTC
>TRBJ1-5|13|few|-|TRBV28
CASRTGYTRPQHF
TGTGCCAGCAGAACAGGGTATACTAGGCCCCAGCATTTT
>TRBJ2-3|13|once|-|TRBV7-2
CASSLTDRGTQYF
TGTGCCAGCAGCTTAACTGACCGGGGTACGCAGTATTTT
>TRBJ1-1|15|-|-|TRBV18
CASSPVRQQAAEAFF
TGTGCCAGCTCACCAGTCCGGCAGCAGGCCGCTGAAGCTTTCTTT
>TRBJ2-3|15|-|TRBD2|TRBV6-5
CASRPREGRPDTQYF
TGTGCCAGCAGACCGCGGGAGGGCCGGCCAGATACGCAGTATTTT
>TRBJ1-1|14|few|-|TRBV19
CASSEPGTLHEAFF
TGTGCCAGTAGTGAACCGGGTACCCTCCATGAAGCTTTCTTT
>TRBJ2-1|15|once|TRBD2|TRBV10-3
CAILTERLAGYEQFF
TGTGCCATTTTAACTGAAAGACTAGCGGGATATGAGCAGTTCTTC
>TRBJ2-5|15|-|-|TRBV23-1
CASSQSSRGQETQYF
TGCGCCAGCAGTCAATCTTCCAGGGGCCAAGAGACCCAGTACTTC
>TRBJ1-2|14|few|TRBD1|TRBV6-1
CASLSGQGHYGYTF
TGTGCCAGCCTCAGCGGACAGGGACACTATGGCTACACCTTC
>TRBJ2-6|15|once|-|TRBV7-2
CASSLEASGANVLTF
TGTGCCAGCAGCTTAGAAGCCTCTGGGGCCAACGTCCTGACTTTC
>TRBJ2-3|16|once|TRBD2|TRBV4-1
CASSPYSAGGTDTQYF
TGCGCCAGCAGCCCCTACTCAGCGGGGGGCACAGATACGCAGTATTTT
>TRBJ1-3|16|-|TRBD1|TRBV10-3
CAIKVSGTGSGNTIYF
TGTGCCATCAAGGTTAGTGGGACAGGGTCTGGAAACACCATATATTTT
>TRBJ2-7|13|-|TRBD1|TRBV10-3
CAIKGQSSYEQYF
TGTGCCATCAAGGGACAGAGCTCCTACGAGCAGTACTTC
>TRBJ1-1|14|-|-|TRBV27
CASSLGRANTEAFF
TGTGCCAGCAGTTTAGGGCGGGCAAACACTGAAGCTTTCTTT
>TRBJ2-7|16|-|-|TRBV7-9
CASSLAIGRSSYEQYF
TGTGCCAGCAGCTTAGCGATAGGCAGGTCCTCCTACGAGCAGTACTTC
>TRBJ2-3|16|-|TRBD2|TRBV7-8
CASSLGAAGRSDTQYF
TGTGCCAGCAGCTTAGGTGCAGCGGGGCGTTCAGATACGCAGTATTTT
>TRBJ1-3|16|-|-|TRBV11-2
CASSLDQQALGNTIYF
TGTGCCAGCAGCTTAGATCAACAGGCCCTCGGAAACACCATATATTTT
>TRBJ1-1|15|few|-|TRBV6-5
CASSYEGRGFTEAFF
TGTGCCAGCAGTTACGAGGGGAGGGGATTCACTGAAGCTTTCTTT
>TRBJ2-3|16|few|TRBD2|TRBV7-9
CASSTLAGGNKDTQYF
TGTGCCAGCAGCACTTTGGCGGGGGGCAATAAAGATACGCAGTATTTT
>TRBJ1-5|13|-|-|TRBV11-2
CASSFAGGQPQHF
TGTGCCAGCAGCTTTGCCGGAGGTCAGCCCCAGCATTTT
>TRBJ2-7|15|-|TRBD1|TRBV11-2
CASSLDGQGSYEQYF
TGTGCCAGCAGCTTAGATGGACAGGGCTCCTACGAGCAGTACTTC
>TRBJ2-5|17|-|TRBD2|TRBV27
CASSSTNLRGGQETQYF
TGTGCCAGCAGCTCCACCAATTTGCGGGGGGGACAAGAGACCCAGTACTTC
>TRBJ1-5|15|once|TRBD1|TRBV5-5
CASSLGTGYGQPQHF
TGTGCCAGCAGCCTAGGGACAGGGTACGGTCAGCCCCAGCATTTT
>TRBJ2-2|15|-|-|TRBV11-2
CASSLTQGGTGELFF
TGTGCCAGCAGCTTAACACAGGGTGGCACCGGGGAGCTGTTTTTT
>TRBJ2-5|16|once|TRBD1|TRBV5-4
CASSLGGTGNGETQYF
TGTGCCAGCAGCTTGGGCGGGACAGGGAATGGCGAGACCCAGTACTTC
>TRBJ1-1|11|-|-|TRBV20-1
CSAYPRTEAFF
TGCAGTGCTTACCCCCGGACTGAAGCTTTCTTT
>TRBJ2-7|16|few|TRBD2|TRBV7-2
CASSSGLAGQTYEQYF
TGTGCCAGCAGCTCGGGACTAGCGGGCCAGACCTACGAGCAGTACTTC
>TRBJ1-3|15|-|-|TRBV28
CASSPADHRGNTIYF
TGTGCCAGCAGCCCTGCGGACCACAGGGGAAACACCATATATTTT
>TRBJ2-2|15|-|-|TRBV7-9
CASSLLASNTGELFF
TGTGCCAGCAGCCTACTAGCTTCGAACACCGGGGAGCTGTTTTTT
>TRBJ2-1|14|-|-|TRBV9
CASSPLGLQNEQFF
TGTGCCAGCAGCCCCCTAGGTTTGCAGAATGAGCAGTTCTTC
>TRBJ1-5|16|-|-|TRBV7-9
CASSLAQGGRLQPQHF
TGTGCCAGCAGCTTAGCGCAGGGAGGCCGTCTTCAGCCCCAGCATTTT
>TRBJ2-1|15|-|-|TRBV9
CASSAVRSSYNEQFF
TGTGCCAGCAGCGCCGTTAGGAGCTCCTACAATGAGCAGTTCTTC
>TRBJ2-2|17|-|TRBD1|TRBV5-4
CASSPLPGGLNTGELFF
TGTGCCAGCAGCCCCCTTCCAGGGGGCTTAAACACCGGGGAGCTGTTTTTT